These 5 T cell receptor beta chains were all obtained from the same sample, sequenced in a study of blood T cells in healthy people across ages. A J-beta primer mix and a sample-barcoded 5' primer were used in a second PCR of about 7 to 12 cycles. TCRdb re-called the 5' RACE reads through MiXCR, storing one row per CDR3 protein. The data show more than 800,000 distinct CDR3 sequences, around 26% seen once. The material sequenced was blood. All receptors come from a woman aged 80 or over in good health.

A single count supports this clonotype. An end of the junction does not agree with germline; a read error may underlie this. The gene calls are TRBV12-3 or TRBV12-4 and TRBJ2-3; 7 bases map to TRBD1. This CDR3 contains 15 residues. The CDR3, as DNA: TGTGCCAGCAGCCCTACAGGGGTGAGCGCAGATGCGCAGTATTTT. It specifies CASSPTGVSADAQYF.

This clonotype has a count of ten or more. As DNA, the CDR3 is TGCAGCGTTTCAGGGGGCGCCTATGGCTACACCTTC. It codes for CSVSGGAYGYTF. This chain links TRBV29-1 with TRBJ1-2; 8 bases agree with TRBD1. Germline V gene sequence: CDR1 SQVTM, CDR2 ANQGSEA. CDR3 length equals 12 residues. V lost 5 bases and J lost 4; bases outside the gene matches: 3.

V usage is TRBV6-6 and J usage is TRBJ1-1, with unresolved D. V lost 7 bases and J lost 5, with 14 bases in between. The germline V gene has CDR1 MNHNY and CDR2 SVGAGI (reference sequence). The length of the CDR3 is 13 residues. DNA for the CDR3: TGTGCCAGCAATCTGACGCCGGGGACTGAAGCTTTCTTT. This encodes CASNLTPGTEAFF.

This clonotype was recorded many times. The CDR3 DNA follows: TGTGCCAGCAGTTTACGAGCGTGGGACAGGGGCACAGATACGCAGTATTTT. It yields the protein CASSLRAWDRGTDTQYF. The rearrangement uses TRBV12-3 or TRBV12-4 and TRBJ2-3, with 9 bases fitting TRBD1. Trimming at V came to 2 bases and at J to 1 base, leaving 7 bases not matched to a gene. The CDR3 consists of 17 residues.

Note on this clonotype: One base away lies a much larger clone, so this may be a sequencing read error. The chain is built from TRBV18 and TRBJ2-7; D unclear. The V gene's germline CDR1 is KGHSH and CDR2 LQKENI. The CDR3 is 16 residues long. CDR3 sequence reads: CVSSPPLKVGPYEQYF. The CDR3 DNA sequence: TGTGTCAGCTCACCACCCTTGAAGGTGGGCCCCTACGAGCAGTACTTC. The entire variable domain, with the rest obtained from reference TRBV18 and TRBJ2-7, is as follows: NAGVMQNPRHLVRRRGQEARLRCSPMKGHSHVYWYRQLPEEGLKFMVYLQKENIIDESGMPKERFSAEFPKEGPSILRIQQVVRGDSAAYFCVSSPPLKVGPYEQYFGPGTRLTVT.